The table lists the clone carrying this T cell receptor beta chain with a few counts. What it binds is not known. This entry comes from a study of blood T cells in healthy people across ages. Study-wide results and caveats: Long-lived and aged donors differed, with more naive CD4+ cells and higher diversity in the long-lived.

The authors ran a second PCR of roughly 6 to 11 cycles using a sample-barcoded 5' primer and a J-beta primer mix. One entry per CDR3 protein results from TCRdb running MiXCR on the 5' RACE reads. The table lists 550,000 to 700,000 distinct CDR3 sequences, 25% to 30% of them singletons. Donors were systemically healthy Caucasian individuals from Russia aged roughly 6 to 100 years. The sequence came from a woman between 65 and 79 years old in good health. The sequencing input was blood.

The CDR3 spells CASRVYRVEAFF. DNA for the CDR3: TGTGCCAGCAGAGTTTACAGGGTGGAAGCTTTCTTT. J is TRBJ1-1 and V is TRBV2, with D possibly being TRBD1 (6 bases). This CDR3 comprises 12 residues. The V end lost 6 bases, the J end lost 8 bases, and 13 bases lay between the germline ends. Looked up from germline, CDR1 is SNHLY and CDR2 is FYNNEI.